This T cell receptor (beta chain) stems from a study of graft-versus-host responses after intestinal transplantation (dated by TCRdb to the early 2020s). Regarding the research as a whole: The transplants that recipients received were multivisceral, liver-intestinal, or isolated intestinal. All recipients received anti-thymocyte globulin induction followed by maintenance tacrolimus and steroids for two to four years. Bulk TCR-beta CDR3 sequencing was used to track graft-versus-host and host-versus-graft alloreactive T cell clones in the graft, circulation and bone marrow after intestinal transplantation. Alloreactive clones were identified by sequencing pre-transplant mixed lymphocyte reaction products and comparing these products with unstimulated pre-transplant donor and recipient T cells. The cohort enrolled 20 to 30 intestinal transplant recipients including one retransplant, and a few patients lacking pretransplant specimens were excluded. A peak of at least 4% donor T cells among recipient peripheral blood mononuclear cells was the definition used for donor T cell macrochimerism. Instead of going to the commercial service, samples from a few later patients were sequenced in-house on an Illumina MiSeq and processed with MiXCR.

The germline V gene (reference sequence) supplies CDR1 MNHNY and CDR2 SVGAGI. V and J lose 0 bases and 3 bases, and a span of 12 bases separates them. There are 15 amino acids in the CDR3, from cysteine to phenylalanine inclusive. The read is trimmed to its CDR3 DNA, 45 bases read in frame from base 1. In the paper's terms, the time point label means: cells obtained before transplantation from donor or recipient. Mixed lymphocyte reactions plated some 200,000 CFSE-labeled pre-transplant responders with some 200,000 irradiated violet-dye-labeled stimulators and were cultured for about 6 days. After the mixed lymphocyte reaction, proliferating CD3+CD4+CFSE-low and CD3+CD8+CFSE-low responder cells were FACS-sorted on a BD Influx sorter. Comments on this clone: One base away there is no much larger clone; base qualities are not given.

The protocol used for the library was the immunoSEQ multiplex PCR assay. For most patients, genomic DNA was isolated with the Qiagen DNeasy Blood and Tissue Kit and shipped frozen to Adaptive Biotechnologies for TCR sequencing. High-throughput TCR-beta CDR3 sequencing of genomic DNA from most patients was performed by Adaptive Biotechnologies. The source study handled its data this way. Adaptive's ImmunoSEQ software was the source of the TCR sequencing data for approximately 18 patients, while a few other patients were processed with MiXCR and VDJtools. To correct CD4 versus CD8 sorting errors, any sequence found in both subsets at a frequency ratio below 5:1 was removed. Because the origin of CDR3 nucleotide sequences shared between donor and recipient could not be assigned, those sequences were removed. To count as alloreactive, a clone needed at least 2-fold expansion over unstimulated cells and a minimum CFSE-low frequency of 0.002% (template counts) or 0.001% (read counts). Clones detected in sequenced pre-transplant spleen, lymph node, or MLR CFSE-low populations of the donor or recipient were defined as mappable. The cumulative frequency of alloreactive clones was calculated as a percentage of all sequences, weighted by copy number. TCRdb retrieved this table from immuneACCESS and kept in-frame rearrangements only. Not all clones are present; in checked studies, unresolved V genes account for under half, and no reason is known for the remainder. The V and J calls and clone size come from that table; D and trimming were worked out from the DNA. The sample records 7,400 or so clones, around a third of which are singletons. Together, the top ten hold 2% to 2.5% of the sample.

Summary of the overall study and its limitations: Early after transplant, peak levels of circulating GvH clones were associated with declines in HvG clones. GvH clones were detected in recipient bone marrow, and some appeared earlier in ileal mucosa or blood, consistent with an intestinal mucosal origin. Patients with donor T cell macrochimerism had high GvH to HvG T cell clonal ratios in their allografts. Conclusions were limited by the relatively low number and heterogeneity of intestinal transplant patients.

The material was alloreactive CD8+ T cells from a mixed lymphocyte reaction culture, obtained before intestinal transplant. The cell subset or site label corresponds to: CFSE-low proliferating T cells sorted from roughly six-day pre-transplant mixed lymphocyte reaction (GvH or HvG direction). Recombination connected TRBV6-6 to TRBJ2-7; a tentative D call is TRBD2 (7 bases match). The TCR sequence derives from a human patient who received an intestinal transplant. The bases are TGTGCCAGCAGTTACTCGCCGGGGGGCCTCTACGAGCAGTACTTC. Translated, this gives CASSYSPGGLYEQYF.